This TCR beta chain was observed in a study of regulatory T cells in long-lasting Graves disease. Study-wide points: Graves' patients with persistent disease showed TCR diversity lower than patients newly diagnosed.

Arm-PCR of CDR3 regions and iRepertoire HTBI primers were the basis on which TCR beta libraries were built. TCRdb ran MiXCR on the multiplex PCR reads and lists one entry per CDR3 protein. The sample consists of about 440,000 distinct CDR3 sequences, around 14% of them appearing once. The time point was: newly diagnosed GD, antithyroid drugs for less than 3 months. From PBMCs, RNA was extracted and then used to make the TCR library. The guidelines of the American Thyroid Association were the basis for diagnosing Graves' disease. V lost 8 bases, J lost 7 bases, and 21 bases lay in between. The CDR3 is 16 amino acids. From germline, CDR1 is MNHEY and CDR2 SVGAGI. This clonotype was counted at least ten times. What it recognizes is unknown. The data also belong to a second study, concerning T cells in Graves' hyperthyroidism and ophthalmopathy. That work adds: When the TCR CDR3 underwent first-round RT-PCR, the HTBI primer set was used.

The rearrangement uses TRBV6-5 and TRBJ1-6; no clear D gene. This TCR was recovered from a woman in her 30s with Graves disease. Sequences were derived from peripheral blood mononuclear cells (PBMCs), sampled at new diagnosis, from a patient treated with antithyroid drugs. This CDR3 is CASGLQDFPPNSPLHF. CDR3 sequence (DNA): TGTGCCAGCGGTTTGCAGGACTTCCCTCCCAATTCACCCCTCCACTTT.